A selection of T cell receptor beta chains follows, all from one sample in a study of blood T cell repertoires in COVID-19. Assay: immunoSEQ multiplex PCR; the TCRdb copy retains only in-frame clones and omits some. Of fewer than 200,000 clones listed, about 80% are singletons. Sequenced sample: PBMCs or T cells enriched from blood (not recorded which). These receptors were obtained from an older woman in a cohort exposed to, infected with or recovered from COVID-19 (not recorded which). Each CDR3 is given with its conserved first and last residue. A D gene is named only where the DNA matches it firmly. The size of a clone is reported for some rows only, either as once, few or many, or as a class for expanded clones.

d_gene | j_gene | abundance | v_gene | CDR3aa | CDR3nt
TRBD2 | TRBJ2-1 | - | TRBV28 | CASSRGGTGYNEQFF | TGTGCCAGCAGTCGGGGGGGGACTGGGTACAATGAGCAGTTCTTC
TRBD1 | TRBJ1-5 | - | TRBV6-6 | CASSLRDRKIFSNQPQHF | TGTGCCAGCAGTCTCCGGGACAGGAAAATCTTTAGCAATCAGCCCCAGCATTTT
TRBD1 | TRBJ1-1 | few | TRBV4-2 | CASSPGTANTEAFF | TGTGCCAGCAGCCCCGGGACAGCGAACACTGAAGCTTTCTTT
TRBD2 | TRBJ2-2 | - | TRBV9 | CASSPQSRGTTGELFF | TGTGCCAGCAGCCCCCAATCGCGGGGGACCACCGGGGAGCTGTTTTTT
TRBD1 | TRBJ2-6 | - | TRBV5-1 | CASSLGQGSGANVLTF | TGCGCCAGCAGCTTGGGACAGGGGAGCGGGGCCAACGTCCTGACTTTC
TRBD2 | TRBJ2-5 | - | TRBV30 | CAWTRKSGGQETQYF | TGTGCCTGGACCCGAAAATCGGGAGGCCAAGAGACCCAGTACTTC
TRBD1 | TRBJ1-6 | many | TRBV30 | CAWSSTGVSPLHF | TGTGCCTGGAGTTCAACAGGGGTCTCACCCCTCCACTTT
TRBD2 | TRBJ2-1 | - | TRBV29-1 | CSVGLAGGWYEQFF | TGCAGCGTGGGACTAGCGGGAGGATGGTATGAGCAGTTCTTC
- | TRBJ2-3 | once | TRBV3-1/TRBV3-2 | CASSQVAGWGTDTQYF | TGTGCCAGCAGCCAAGTAGCAGGGTGGGGCACAGATACGCAGTATTTT
TRBD1 | TRBJ2-3 | - | TRBV13 | CASSVTTGVVGTQYF | TGTGCCAGCAGCGTTACGACAGGGGTGGTAGGTACGCAGTATTTT
TRBD1 | TRBJ1-2 | - | TRBV28 | CASSSRQGDGYTF | TGTGCCAGCAGTTCTAGACAGGGTGATGGCTACACCTTC
- | TRBJ1-1 | - | TRBV11-3 | CASSLNTGSTEAFF | TGTGCCAGCAGCTTAAATACAGGGTCAACTGAAGCTTTCTTT
- | TRBJ2-2 | few | TRBV7-9 | CASSRRTAQEAGELFF | TGTGCCAGCAGTCGACGGACAGCTCAGGAGGCCGGGGAGCTGTTTTTT
TRBD2 | TRBJ2-5 | - | TRBV7-3 | CASSLQAGGRETQYF | TGTGCCAGCAGCTTACAGGCGGGAGGGCGAGAGACCCAGTACTTC
TRBD1 | TRBJ2-7 | - | TRBV29-1 | CSARTGGFEQYF | TGCAGCGCCCGGACAGGGGGCTTCGAGCAGTACTTC
TRBD2 | TRBJ2-3 | - | TRBV2 | CASRATSGGGTDTQYF | TGTGCCAGCAGGGCTACTAGCGGGGGGGGCACAGATACGCAGTATTTT
TRBD1 | TRBJ1-5 | - | TRBV6-6 | CASSYRTGGSQPQHF | TGTGCCAGCAGTTACCGGACAGGGGGCAGTCAGCCCCAGCATTTT
TRBD1 | TRBJ1-3 | - | TRBV18 | CASTLQGAGNTIYF | TGTGCCAGCACACTACAGGGGGCTGGAAACACCATATATTTT